The T cell receptor (beta chain) under discussion was sequenced for a study of siplizumab effects on memory and regulatory T cells. Repertoires were generated with immunoSEQ multiplex PCR, while TCRdb's copy carries only in-frame clones and drops some. The sample gives more than 85,000 clones, approximately 90% of which show up once; roughly 1% is in the top ten. About this clone: Its antigen is currently unknown.

Study-wide results and limits: Naive T cells seemed more diverse than memory cells and seemed major alloresponse contributors.

Germline V gene data show CDR1 as SSHAT and CDR2 as FNYEAQ (reference sequence). V shed 5 bases and J shed 5 bases, with 18 bases lying between them. The CDR3 has 16 residues. This chain connects TRBV7-7 to TRBJ2-2; D not resolved. The source material was CD4+ T cells sorted from blood. The clonotype originates from a human donor in good health. DNA of the CDR3: TGTGCCAGCAGCCAGAAGCGATCGGATGGGACCGGGGAGCTGTTTTTT. Amino acids: CASSQKRSDGTGELFF.